The 10 T cell receptor beta chains below come from one sample, sequenced in a study of blood T cell repertoires in COVID-19. The method was immunoSEQ multiplex PCR; TCRdb's version includes in-frame clones alone and lacks a portion of them. This sample yields 300,000 to 400,000 clones, of which roughly 89% are seen a single time; roughly 5% belongs to the top ten. What was sequenced was PBMCs or T cells enriched from blood (not recorded which). The receptors originated from a man in his sixties who had recovered from COVID-19.

The V and J genes are TRBV21-1 and TRBJ2-2; the table's D call of TRBD2 was not tested on the DNA. TRBV21-1 is a documented pseudogene. This CDR3 contains 19 residues. CDR3 DNA sequence: TGTGCCAGCAGCAAATCATATGCTAGCGGGAGGCTATACACCGGGGAGCTGTTTTTT. Translation gives CASSKSYASGRLYTGELFF.

V usage is TRBV3-1 (or the pseudogene TRBV3-2) and J usage is TRBJ1-1; D perhaps matches TRBD1 (5 bases). Deletions cut 0 bases from V and 6 bases from J, with 14 bases between. CDR3 size: 15 residues. Germline CDR1 and CDR2: LGHDT and YNNKEL (reference sequence). The CDR3 protein is CASSQEARQPAEAFF. CDR3 in DNA: TGTGCCAGCAGCCAAGAGGCTAGACAGCCGGCTGAAGCTTTCTTT.

The chain has TRBV29-1 and TRBJ2-7; 12 positions match TRBD1. CDR3 length: 15 amino acids. In germline, CDR1 is SQVTM, CDR2 ANQGSEA. Trimming cost V 7 bases and J 3 bases; bases outside gene matches: 10. CDR3: CSAFSGTGGFYEQYF. CDR3 bases: TGCAGCGCTTTTTCCGGGACAGGGGGCTTCTACGAGCAGTACTTC.

This chain's CDR3 is CASRLSGGFYQPQHF. The DNA of the CDR3 is TGTGCCAGCAGGCTCTCGGGGGGGTTTTATCAGCCCCAGCATTTT. The rearrangement links TRBV28 to TRBJ1-5, with D perhaps TRBD1 (5 bases). The germline V gene has CDR1 MDHEN and CDR2 SYDVKM. Trimming pared 6 bases from V and 5 bases from J, leaving 17 bases between. CDR3 size: 15 residues. Complete variable domain (other parts from reference TRBV28 and TRBJ1-5): DVKVTQSSRYLVKRTGEKVFLECVQDMDHENMFWYRQDPGLGLRLIYFSYDVKMKEKGDIPEGYSVSREKKERFSLILESASTNQTSMYLCASRLSGGFYQPQHFGDGTRLSIL.

The DNA of the CDR3 is TGTGCCAGCAGTGATTCGCCCAGCGGCTTCACAGATACGCAGTATTTT. Its protein is CASSDSPSGFTDTQYF. This chain joins TRBV2 and TRBJ2-3; D possibly corresponds to TRBD2 (5 bases). The CDR3 is 16 amino acids. V lost 3 bases to trimming and J lost 2 bases, with 15 bases between them. Germline CDR1 is SNHLY and CDR2 is FYNNEI.

The rearrangement joins TRBV5-1 to TRBJ2-5, with TRBD1 matching 10 bases. Germline V gene sequence: CDR1 SGHRS, CDR2 YFSETQ. CDR3 length equals 16 residues. V shed 4 bases, J shed 3 bases, and the junction held 9 bases outside the gene matches. CDR3 amino acids: CASSPRTGGMEETQYF. The DNA for the CDR3 is TGCGCCAGCAGCCCACGGACAGGGGGGATGGAAGAGACCCAGTACTTC.

The chain uses TRBV4-2 and TRBJ2-1; 10 bases align to TRBD2. The V gene end was trimmed by 2 bases and the J gene end by 12 bases; junction bases not matched to a gene: 13. The germline gives CDR1 LGHNA, CDR2 YNFKEQ. The CDR3 consists of 16 residues. The CDR3 reads CASSQPRTSGTDGQFF. The CDR3 region has the DNA TGTGCCAGCAGCCAACCCCGAACTAGCGGGACGGACGGGCAGTTCTTC.

V is TRBV27 and J is TRBJ2-7, with 9 bases matching TRBD1. The CDR3 covers 17 residues. J was trimmed by 3 bases and V by 1 base; bases with no gene match: 10. Per the germline V gene, CDR1 is MNHEY and CDR2 is SMNVEV (reference sequence). The CDR3 DNA is TGTGCCAGCAGTTTATTGACATGGGGGACAGGGTTCTACGAGCAGTACTTC. This translates into CASSLLTWGTGFYEQYF.

This clone was counted only a few times. This chain joins TRBV5-1 and TRBJ2-7; 8 bases map to TRBD1. Per the germline V gene, CDR1 is SGHRS and CDR2 is YFSETQ. This CDR3 region has 15 residues. V shed 0 bases, J shed 2 bases, and the junction held 4 bases outside the gene matches. The CDR3 reads CASSLVQGATYEQYF. The DNA for the CDR3 is TGCGCCAGCAGCTTGGTTCAGGGGGCCACCTACGAGCAGTACTTC.

This sequence joins TRBV2 and TRBJ2-1; 7 bases are shared with TRBD2. The CDR3 runs to 14 residues. V dropped 2 bases and J dropped 2; count of bases not matched to a gene: 0. The germline gives CDR1 SNHLY, CDR2 FYNNEI. CDR3 sequence: CASSETSAYNEQFF. In DNA form, the CDR3 reads TGTGCCAGCAGTGAAACTAGCGCCTACAATGAGCAGTTCTTC.